These T cell receptor beta chains were read from a single sample in a study of CD8 T cells in Susac syndrome. MiXCR, applied by TCRdb to the immunoSEQ multiplex PCR reads, yields one record per CDR3 protein. The profile shows about 26,000 distinct CDR3 sequences, 85% to 95% of them singletons. Sequenced input: CD8+ T cells from PBMCs. The source is a human donor in good health. Each CDR3 is given with its conserved first and last residue. D genes are given only for firm matches. Clone size is not always given. Where it is, it says once, few, many or a class for expanded clones.

>TRBV12-3/TRBV12-4|.|.|TRBJ2-1
CASSLSLGHNNEQFF
TGTGCCAGCAGTTTATCCCTTGGACACAACAATGAGCAGTTCTTC
>TRBV4-3|TRBD1|.|TRBJ2-2
CASSQDRQGHTGELFF
TGCGCCAGCAGCCAAGATCGACAGGGTCACACCGGGGAGCTGTTTTTT
>TRBV25-1|TRBD2|.|TRBJ2-3
CASSGLAGGPDTQYF
TGTGCCAGCAGTGGACTAGCGGGGGGTCCAGATACGCAGTATTTT
>TRBV13|.|.|TRBJ2-7
CASSTGTDNYEQYF
TGTGCCAGCAGCACCGGGACGGATAACTACGAGCAGTACTTC
>TRBV6-1|TRBD1|.|TRBJ2-1
CASSGTGYGYNEQFF
TGTGCCAGCAGCGGGACAGGGTACGGCTACAATGAGCAGTTCTTC
>TRBV3-1|.|.|TRBJ2-7
CASSVPPGSEQYF
TGTGCCAGCAGCGTACCGCCCGGATCCGAGCAGTACTTC
>TRBV20-1|TRBD2|.|TRBJ2-3
CSARDQWGAGGRTDTQYF
TGCAGTGCTAGAGACCAATGGGGAGCGGGGGGACGCACAGATACGCAGTATTTT
>TRBV3-1|.|.|TRBJ1-2
CASSPASVYGYTF
TGTGCCAGCAGCCCGGCGAGTGTCTATGGCTACACCTTC
>TRBV20-1|.|.|TRBJ1-1
CRRGDTEAFF
TGCAGGCGAGGGGACACTGAAGCTTTCTTT
>TRBV6-2/TRBV6-3|TRBD1|.|TRBJ2-7
CASSYSSETGGYEQYF
TGTGCCAGCAGTTATTCGTCGGAGACAGGGGGCTACGAGCAGTACTTC
>TRBV4-3|.|.|TRBJ1-2
CASSQERTSRRGYTF
TGCGCCAGCAGCCAAGAGAGAACAAGCCGGCGAGGCTACACCTTC
>TRBV10-3|.|once|TRBJ2-5
CAISESGTQYF
TGTGCCATCAGTGAGTCTGGGACCCAGTACTTC
>TRBV4-1|.|.|TRBJ2-5
CASTGAGKETQYF
TGCGCCAGCACGGGGGCAGGGAAAGAGACCCAGTACTTC
>TRBV6-1|.|few|TRBJ1-6
CASSHRASPLHF
TGTGCCAGCAGCCACAGGGCATCACCCCTCCACTTT
>TRBV20-1|.|.|TRBJ2-7
CSASDKANYEQYF
TGCAGTGCTTCGGACAAGGCGAACTACGAGCAGTACTTC
>TRBV12-3/TRBV12-4|.|.|TRBJ2-7
CASSYEGYEQYF
TGTGCCAGCAGTTATGAGGGTTACGAGCAGTACTTC